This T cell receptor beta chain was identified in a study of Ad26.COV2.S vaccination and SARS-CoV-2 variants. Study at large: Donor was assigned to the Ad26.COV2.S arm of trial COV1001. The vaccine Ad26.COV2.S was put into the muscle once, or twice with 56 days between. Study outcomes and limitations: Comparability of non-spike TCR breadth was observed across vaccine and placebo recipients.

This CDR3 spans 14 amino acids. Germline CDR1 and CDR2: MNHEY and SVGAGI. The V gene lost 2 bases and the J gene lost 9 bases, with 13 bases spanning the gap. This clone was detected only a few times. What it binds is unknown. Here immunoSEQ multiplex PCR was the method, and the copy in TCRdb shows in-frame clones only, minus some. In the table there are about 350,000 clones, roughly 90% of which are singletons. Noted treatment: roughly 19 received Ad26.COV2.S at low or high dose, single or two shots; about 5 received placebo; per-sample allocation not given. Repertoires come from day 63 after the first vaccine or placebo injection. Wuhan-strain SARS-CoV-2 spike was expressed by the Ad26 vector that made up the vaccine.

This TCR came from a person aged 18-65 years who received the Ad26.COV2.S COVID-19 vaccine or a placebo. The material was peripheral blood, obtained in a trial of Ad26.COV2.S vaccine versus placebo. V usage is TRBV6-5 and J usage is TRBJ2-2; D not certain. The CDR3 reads CASSYGAPPRELFF. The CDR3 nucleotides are TGTGCCAGCAGTTACGGCGCCCCGCCCCGGGAGCTGTTTTTT.